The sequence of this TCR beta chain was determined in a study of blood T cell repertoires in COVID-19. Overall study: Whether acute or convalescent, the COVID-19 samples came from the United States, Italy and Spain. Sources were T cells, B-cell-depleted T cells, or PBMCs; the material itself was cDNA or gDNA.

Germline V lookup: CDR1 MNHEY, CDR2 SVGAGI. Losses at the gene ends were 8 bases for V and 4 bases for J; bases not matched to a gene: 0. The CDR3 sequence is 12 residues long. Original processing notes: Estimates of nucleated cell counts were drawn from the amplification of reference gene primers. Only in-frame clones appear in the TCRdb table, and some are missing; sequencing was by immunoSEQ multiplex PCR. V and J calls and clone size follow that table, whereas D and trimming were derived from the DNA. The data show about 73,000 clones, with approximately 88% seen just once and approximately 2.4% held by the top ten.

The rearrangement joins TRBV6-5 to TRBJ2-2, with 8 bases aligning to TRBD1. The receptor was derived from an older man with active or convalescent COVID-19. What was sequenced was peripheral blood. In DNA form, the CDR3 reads TGTGCCAGCGGACAGGGCACCGGGGAGCTGTTTTTT. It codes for CASGQGTGELFF.